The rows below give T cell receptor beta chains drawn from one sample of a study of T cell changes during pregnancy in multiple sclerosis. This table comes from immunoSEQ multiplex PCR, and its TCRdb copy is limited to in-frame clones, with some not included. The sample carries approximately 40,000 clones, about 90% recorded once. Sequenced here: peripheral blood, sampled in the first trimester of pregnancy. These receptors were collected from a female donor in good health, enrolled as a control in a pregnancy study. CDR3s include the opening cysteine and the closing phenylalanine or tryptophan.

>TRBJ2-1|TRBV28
CASSPTARSEDNEQFF
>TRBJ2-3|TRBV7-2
CASSSPGEGGGFGDTQYF
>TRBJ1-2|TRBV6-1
CASSEARTGNGYTF
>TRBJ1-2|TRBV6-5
CASSYSSEPLDYGYTF
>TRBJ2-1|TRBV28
CASSLLMDRSPNEQFF
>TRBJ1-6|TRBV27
CASSTGASYNSPLHF
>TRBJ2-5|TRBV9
CASSQMQGAQETQYF
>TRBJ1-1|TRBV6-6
CASSTTGRGRNTEAFF
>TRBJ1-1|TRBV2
CASSLAGNTEAFF
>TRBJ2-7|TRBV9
CASSVGGSSYEQYF
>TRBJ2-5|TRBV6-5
CASRSGGLAEETQYF
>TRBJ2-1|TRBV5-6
CASSYLAEYNEQFF
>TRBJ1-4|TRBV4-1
CASSQEGGGEKLFF
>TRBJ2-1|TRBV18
CASSPGGGNEQFF
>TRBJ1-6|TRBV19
CATKMGDRDYSPLHF
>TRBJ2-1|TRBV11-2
CASGVEDEQFF
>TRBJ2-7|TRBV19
CASSTLDGAYEQYF
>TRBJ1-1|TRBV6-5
CASTPPGTGSTEAFF
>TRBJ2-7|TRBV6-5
CASNLLAGAAYEQYF
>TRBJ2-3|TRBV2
CARGGTSSSDTQYF
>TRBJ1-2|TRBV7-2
CASSLGGQYYGYTF
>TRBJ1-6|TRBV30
CAWSRSGTGLYNSPLHF
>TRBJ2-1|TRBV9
CASSARGSEQFF
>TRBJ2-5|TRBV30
CAWNRVGRSIETQYF
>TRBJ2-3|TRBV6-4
CASSGGSTDTQYF
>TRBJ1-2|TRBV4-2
CASSQGGGYGYTF
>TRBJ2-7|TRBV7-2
CASSFGKYEQYF